This T cell receptor beta chain was sequenced for a study of T cell repertoires in cytomegalovirus infection. Turning to the study itself: Evidence of both CMV infection and a matching HLA type came from public TCR beta signatures. Study observations and caveats: Predominance within the ex vivo response was attributable to HLA-C-restricted CMV-specific TCR beta clonotypes.

Germline CDR1 SGHRS, CDR2 YFSETQ. This CDR3 is 15 amino acids long. Unmatched junction bases numbered 7, after V lost 1 base and J lost 5 bases. TCRdb called the reads again in MiXCR, with one record for every CDR3 protein. The table has more than 200,000 distinct CDR3 sequences, approximately 9% seen once; the top ten hold more than 12%. This clonotype appeared many times. Its antigen is not identified. The receptor comes from a human donor in good health (CMV status not recorded). Some clones in this sample may be carry-over from other donors' samples. The chain is built from TRBV5-1 and TRBJ1-2; 8 positions agree with TRBD1. Sequencing was performed on PBMCs. The CDR3 DNA is TGCGCCAGCAGCTTGTCGGCAGGGGGCGGTTATGGCTACACCTTC. Protein sequence: CASSLSAGGGYGYTF.